This T cell receptor beta chain was sequenced for a study of cytomegalovirus exposure and HLA in healthy donors. Losses at the gene ends were 5 bases for V and 5 bases for J; bases not matched to a gene: 8. The germline CDR1 and CDR2 sequences are SGHTA and FQGTGA. This CDR3 has 16 residues. With 60 Vbeta and 13 Jbeta primers, the PCR was carried out. Profiled with immunoSEQ multiplex PCR; TCRdb holds only in-frame clones, not every one. Of under 150,000 clones in the sample, approximately 81% were seen once. This TCR was recovered from a young woman in good health and CMV-seronegative. The sequencing input was PBMCs. V usage is TRBV7-3 and J usage is TRBJ2-3, with 12 positions matching TRBD2. In nucleotides, the CDR3 is TGTGCCAGCAGCGCCGGACTAGCGGGAACGAAAGATACGCAGTATTTT. Translating it yields CASSAGLAGTKDTQYF.